The sequence of this T cell receptor (beta chain) was determined in a study of blood T cell repertoires in COVID-19. Clones were sequenced by immunoSEQ multiplex PCR, and TCRdb holds only the in-frame ones, with some missing. The table records roughly 120,000 clones, over 85% of them present only once. The sequencing input was peripheral blood. This clonotype was obtained from a man aged 60 to 69 with COVID-19, enrolled during active disease.

The CDR3 bases are TGTGCTAGTGGTTTAGGGACAGAAAACAATGAGCAGTTCTTC. It encodes CASGLGTENNEQFF. V is TRBV12-5 and J is TRBJ2-1; 7 bases fit TRBD1. V dropped 3 bases and J dropped 5; count of bases not matched to a gene: 4. The CDR3 length is 14 residues. Germline V gene sequence: CDR1 LGHNT, CDR2 FRNRAP.